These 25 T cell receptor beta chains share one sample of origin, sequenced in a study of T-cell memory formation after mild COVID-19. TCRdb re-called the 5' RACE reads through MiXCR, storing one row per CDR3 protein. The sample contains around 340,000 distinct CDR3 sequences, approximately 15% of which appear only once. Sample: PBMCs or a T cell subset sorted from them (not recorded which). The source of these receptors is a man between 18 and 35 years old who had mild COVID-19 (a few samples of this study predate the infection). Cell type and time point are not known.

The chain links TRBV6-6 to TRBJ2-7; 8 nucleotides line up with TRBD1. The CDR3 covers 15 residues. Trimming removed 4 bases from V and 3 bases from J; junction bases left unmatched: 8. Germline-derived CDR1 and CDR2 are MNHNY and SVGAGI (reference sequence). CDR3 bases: TGTGCCAGCAGTTGGTCGGGAACAGGGGGCTACGAGCAGTACGTC. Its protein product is CASSWSGTGGYEQYV.

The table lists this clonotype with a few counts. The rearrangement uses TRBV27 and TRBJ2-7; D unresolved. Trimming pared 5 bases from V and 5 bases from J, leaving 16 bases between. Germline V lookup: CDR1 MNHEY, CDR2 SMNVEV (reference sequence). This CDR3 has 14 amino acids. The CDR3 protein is CASSPNTGPDEQYF. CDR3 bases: TGTGCCAGCAGTCCTAATACCGGGCCCGACGAGCAGTACTTC.

CDR3 amino acids: CASSLLQGYTEAFF. The CDR3 nucleotides read TGTGCCAGCAGTTTATTACAGGGCTATACTGAAGCTTTCTTT. This chain links TRBV12-3 or TRBV12-4 with TRBJ1-1; tentatively, D is TRBD1 (6 bases). With 2 bases removed from V and 5 bases from J, the gap between germline ends came to 12 bases. The CDR3 loop spans 14 amino acids.

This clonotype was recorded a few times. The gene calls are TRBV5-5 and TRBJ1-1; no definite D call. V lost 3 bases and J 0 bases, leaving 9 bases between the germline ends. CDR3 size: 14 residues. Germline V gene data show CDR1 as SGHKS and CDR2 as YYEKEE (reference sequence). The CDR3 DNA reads TGTGCCAGCAGCTCCGCGGTTCTGAACACTGAAGCTTTCTTT. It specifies CASSSAVLNTEAFF.

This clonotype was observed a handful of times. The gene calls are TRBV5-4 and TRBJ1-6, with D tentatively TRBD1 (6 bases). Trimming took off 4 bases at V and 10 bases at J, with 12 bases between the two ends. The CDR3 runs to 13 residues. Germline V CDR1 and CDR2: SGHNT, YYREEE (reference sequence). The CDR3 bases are TGTGCCAGCAGCCTGGACAGCCAGTCACCCCTCCACTTT. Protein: CASSLDSQSPLHF. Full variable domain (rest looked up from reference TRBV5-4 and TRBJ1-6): ETGVTQSPTHLIKTRGQQVTLRCSSQSGHNTVSWYQQALGQGPQFIFQYYREEENGRGNFPPRFSGLQFPNYSSELNVNALELDDSALYLCASSLDSQSPLHFGNGTRLTVT.

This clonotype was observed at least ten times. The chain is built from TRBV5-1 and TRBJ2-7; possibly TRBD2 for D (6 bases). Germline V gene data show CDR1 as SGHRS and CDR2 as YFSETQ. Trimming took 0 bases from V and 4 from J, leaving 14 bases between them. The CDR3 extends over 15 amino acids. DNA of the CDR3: TGCGCCAGCAGCTTGGCCGGCGGGGCCACTTACGAGCAGTACTTC. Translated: CASSLAGGATYEQYF.

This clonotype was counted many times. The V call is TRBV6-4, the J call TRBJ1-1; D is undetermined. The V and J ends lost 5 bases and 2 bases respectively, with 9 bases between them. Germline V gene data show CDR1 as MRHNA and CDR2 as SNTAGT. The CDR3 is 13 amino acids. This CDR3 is CASSYDGNTEAFF. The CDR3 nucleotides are TGTGCCAGCAGTTACGACGGAAACACTGAAGCTTTCTTT.

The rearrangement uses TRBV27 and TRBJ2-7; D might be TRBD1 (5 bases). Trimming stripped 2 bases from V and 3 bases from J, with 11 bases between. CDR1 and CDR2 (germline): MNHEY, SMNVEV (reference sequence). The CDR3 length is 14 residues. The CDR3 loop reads CASSLRGRGYEQYF. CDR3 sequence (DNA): TGTGCCAGCAGTTTAAGGGGAAGAGGCTACGAGCAGTACTTC.

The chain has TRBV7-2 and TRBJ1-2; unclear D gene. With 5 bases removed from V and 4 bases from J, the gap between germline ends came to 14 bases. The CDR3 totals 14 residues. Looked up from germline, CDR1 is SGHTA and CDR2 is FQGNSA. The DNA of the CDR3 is TGTGCCAGCAGCCCACGGCAGACGGTCTATGGCTACACCTTC. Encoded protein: CASSPRQTVYGYTF.

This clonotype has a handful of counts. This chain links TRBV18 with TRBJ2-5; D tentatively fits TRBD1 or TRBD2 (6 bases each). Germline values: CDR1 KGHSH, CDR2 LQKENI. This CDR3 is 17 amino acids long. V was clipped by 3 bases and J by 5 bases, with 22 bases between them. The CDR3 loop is CASSPTGPGAPSETQYF. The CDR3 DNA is TGTGCCAGCTCACCGACGGGACCGGGGGCTCCCTCGGAGACCCAGTACTTC.

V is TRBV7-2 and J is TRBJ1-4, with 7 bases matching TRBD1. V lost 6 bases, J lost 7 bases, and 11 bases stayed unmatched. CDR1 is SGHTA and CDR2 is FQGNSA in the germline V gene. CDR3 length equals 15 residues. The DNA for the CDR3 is TGTGCCAGCAGACGTGACAGGGCAGAAAGTGAAAAACTGTTTTTT. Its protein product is CASRRDRAESEKLFF.

The DNA for the CDR3 is TGTGCCAGCAGTTACGGTCAGCCCCAGCATTTT. It is translated as CASSYGQPQHF. J is TRBJ1-5 and V is TRBV28, with D unresolved. V shed 4 bases and J shed 6 bases, with 4 bases lying between them. Germline CDR1 reads MDHEN; CDR2 reads SYDVKM. The length of the CDR3 is 11 residues.

The DNA of the CDR3 is TGTGCCAGCACAACCGGGACAGGGTATATGGAAGCTTTCTTT. This sequence encodes CASTTGTGYMEAFF. V gene TRBV2 combines with J gene TRBJ1-1, with TRBD1 matching over 9 bases. CDR3 size: 14 residues. CDR1 is SNHLY and CDR2 is FYNNEI in the germline V gene. V gave up 7 bases and J gave up 8 bases; unmatched junction bases: 11. The variable domain in full, with the rest retrieved from reference TRBV2 and TRBJ1-1, is EPEVTQTPSHQVTQMGQEVILRCVPISNHLYFYWYRQILGQKVEFLVSFYNNEISEKSEIFDDQFSVERPDGSNFTLKIRSTKLEDSAMYFCASTTGTGYMEAFFGQGTRLTVV.

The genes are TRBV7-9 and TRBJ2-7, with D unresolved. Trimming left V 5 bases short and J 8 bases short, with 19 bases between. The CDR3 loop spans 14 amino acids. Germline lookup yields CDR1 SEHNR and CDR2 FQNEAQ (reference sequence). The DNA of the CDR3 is TGTGCCAGCAGCCCGGCTACACCCCCGAAGCAGCAGTACTTC. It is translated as CASSPATPPKQQYF.

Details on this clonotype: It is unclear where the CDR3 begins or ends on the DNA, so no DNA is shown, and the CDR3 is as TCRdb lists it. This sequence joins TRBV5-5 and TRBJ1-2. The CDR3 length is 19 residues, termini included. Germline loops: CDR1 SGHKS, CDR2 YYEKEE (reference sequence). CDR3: CASSLGSRRLHLRYQGYTF.

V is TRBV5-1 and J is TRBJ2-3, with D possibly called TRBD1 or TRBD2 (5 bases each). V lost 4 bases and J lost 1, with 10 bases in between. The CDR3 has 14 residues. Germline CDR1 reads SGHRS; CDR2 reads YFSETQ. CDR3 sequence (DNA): TGCGCCAGCAGCAGGGACCCGGGCACAGATACGCAGTATTTT. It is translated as CASSRDPGTDTQYF. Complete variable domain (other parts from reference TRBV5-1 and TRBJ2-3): KAGVTQTPRYLIKTRGQQVTLSCSPISGHRSVSWYQQTPGQGLQFLFEYFSETQRNKGNFPGRFSGRQFSNSRSEMNVSTLELGDSALYLCASSRDPGTDTQYFGPGTRLTVL.

CDR3 in amino acids: CASSYYAGLGTDTQYF. CDR3 DNA sequence: TGTGCCAGCAGTTATTACGCGGGCTTGGGGACAGATACGCAGTATTTT. The chain couples TRBV6-2 or TRBV6-3 to TRBJ2-3, with a weak D call TRBD2 (5 bases). Germline CDR1 is MNHEY and CDR2 is SVGEGT. V dropped 3 bases and J dropped 3 bases, with 16 bases sitting between them. This CDR3 contains 16 residues.

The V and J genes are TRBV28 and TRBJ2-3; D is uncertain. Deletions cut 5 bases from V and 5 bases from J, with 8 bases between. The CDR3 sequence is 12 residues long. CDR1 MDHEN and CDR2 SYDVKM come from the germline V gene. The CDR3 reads CASSVMRDTQYF. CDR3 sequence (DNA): TGTGCCAGCAGTGTTATGCGAGATACGCAGTATTTT.

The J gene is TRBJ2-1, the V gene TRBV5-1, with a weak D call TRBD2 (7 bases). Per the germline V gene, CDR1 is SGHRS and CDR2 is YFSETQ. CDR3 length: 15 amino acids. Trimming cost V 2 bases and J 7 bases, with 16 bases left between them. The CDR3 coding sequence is TGCGCCAGCAGCTTTGCGGGGGCGTGGGGGAATGAGCAGTTCTTC. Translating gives CASSFAGAWGNEQFF. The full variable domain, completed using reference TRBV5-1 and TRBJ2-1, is KAGVTQTPRYLIKTRGQQVTLSCSPISGHRSVSWYQQTPGQGLQFLFEYFSETQRNKGNFPGRFSGRQFSNSRSEMNVSTLELGDSALYLCASSFAGAWGNEQFFGPGTRLTVL.

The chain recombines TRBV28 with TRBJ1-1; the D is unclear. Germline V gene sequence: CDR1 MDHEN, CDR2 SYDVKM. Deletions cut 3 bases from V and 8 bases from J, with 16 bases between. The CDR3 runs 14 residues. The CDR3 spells CASSFGLVEIEAFF. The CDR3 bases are TGTGCCAGCAGTTTTGGGCTGGTGGAGATAGAAGCTTTCTTT.

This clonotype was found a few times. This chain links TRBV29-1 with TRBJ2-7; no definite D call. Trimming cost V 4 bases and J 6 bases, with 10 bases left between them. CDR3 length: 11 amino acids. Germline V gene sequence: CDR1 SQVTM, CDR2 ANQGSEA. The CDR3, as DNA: TGCAGCGTTGTGGACGGTCGCGAGCAGTACGTC. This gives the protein CSVVDGREQYV.

The CDR3 loop is CASSPRTGDYYGYTF. The CDR3 coding sequence is TGTGCCAGCAGCCCAAGGACAGGGGATTACTATGGCTACACCTTC. The chain combines TRBV7-9 with TRBJ1-2; 9 positions match TRBD1. Germline assignment: CDR1 SEHNR and CDR2 FQNEAQ (reference sequence). The CDR3 consists of 15 residues. J lost 3 bases, V lost 5 bases, and 7 bases had no gene match. The complete variable domain, with remaining parts taken from reference TRBV7-9 and TRBJ1-2, reads DTGVSQNPRHKITKRGQNVTFRCDPISEHNRLYWYRQTLGQGPEFLTYFQNEAQLEKSRLLSDRFSAERPKGSFSTLEIQRTEQGDSAMYLCASSPRTGDYYGYTFGSGTRLTVV.

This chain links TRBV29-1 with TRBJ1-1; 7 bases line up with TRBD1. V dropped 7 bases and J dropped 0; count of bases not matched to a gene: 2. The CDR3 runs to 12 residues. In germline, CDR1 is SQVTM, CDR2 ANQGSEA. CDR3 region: CSGGQMNTEAFF. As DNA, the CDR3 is TGCAGCGGGGGACAGATGAACACTGAAGCTTTCTTT. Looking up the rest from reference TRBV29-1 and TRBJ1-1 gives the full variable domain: SAVISQKPSRDICQRGTSLTIQCQVDSQVTMMFWYRQQPGQSLTLIATANQGSEATYESGFVIDKFPISRPNLTFSTLTVSNMSPEDSSIYLCSGGQMNTEAFFGQGTRLTVV.

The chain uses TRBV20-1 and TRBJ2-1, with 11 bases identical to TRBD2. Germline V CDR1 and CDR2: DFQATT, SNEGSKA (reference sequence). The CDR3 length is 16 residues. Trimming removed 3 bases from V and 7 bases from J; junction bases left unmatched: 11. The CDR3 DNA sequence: TGCAGTGCTAGCTATAACCTAGCGGGGGGATCAAATGAGCAGTTCTTC. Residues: CSASYNLAGGSNEQFF.

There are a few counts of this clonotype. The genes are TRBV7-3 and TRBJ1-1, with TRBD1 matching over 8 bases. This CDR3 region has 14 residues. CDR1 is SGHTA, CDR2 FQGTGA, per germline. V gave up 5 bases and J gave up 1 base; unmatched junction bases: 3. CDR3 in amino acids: CASSAGTGNTEAFF. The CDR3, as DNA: TGTGCCAGCAGCGCCGGGACAGGGAACACTGAAGCTTTCTTT.